This record concerns one T cell receptor beta chain sequence. The entry originates in a study of blood T cell repertoires in COVID-19. Across the whole study: Collection of acute and convalescent COVID-19 samples took place in the United States, Italy and Spain.

In the original workflow: Amplifying reference gene primers gave estimates of nucleated cell counts. Clones were read by immunoSEQ multiplex PCR, and TCRdb kept only the in-frame ones, dropping some. The D gene and trimming were derived from the DNA, and the V and J assignments and clone size from that table. The sample consists of fewer than 350,000 clones, roughly 87% of them appearing once. Germline CDR1 reads SGHRS; CDR2 reads YFSETQ. This CDR3 has 15 residues. V lost 4 bases, J lost 4 bases, and 6 bases stayed unmatched. The rearrangement links TRBV5-1 to TRBJ1-5, with 9 bases lining up with TRBD1. This sequence originates from a young man with COVID-19, enrolled during active disease. The specimen sequenced was peripheral blood. CDR3 in DNA: TGCGCCAGCAGCCCTGGACAGGGGCCGAATCAGCCCCAGCATTTT. Translated, it gives CASSPGQGPNQPQHF.